These 11 T cell receptor beta chains were all obtained from the same sample, sequenced in a study of cytomegalovirus exposure and HLA in healthy donors. In the PCR, 60 Vbeta and 13 Jbeta primers were used. Sequenced by immunoSEQ multiplex PCR; TCRdb stores in-frame clones only, minus some. The table includes 200,000 or so clones, approximately 88% detected once. The material sequenced was PBMCs. The origin of the receptors is a boy aged 5-17 years in good health and CMV-seronegative.

This chain connects TRBV2 to TRBJ2-5; 7 bases map to TRBD1. Germline V gene sequence: CDR1 SNHLY, CDR2 FYNNEI. The CDR3 loop spans 15 amino acids. The trim removed 2 bases at V and 0 bases at J, leaving 3 bases unmatched. CDR3 amino acids: CASSETGVNQETQYF. DNA for the CDR3: TGTGCCAGCAGTGAAACAGGGGTTAACCAAGAGACCCAGTACTTC.

The genes are TRBV15 and TRBJ1-6, with 10 bases fitting TRBD1. V lost 0 bases to trimming and J lost 7 bases; unmatched junction nucleotides: 6. Germline CDR1 is LNHNV and CDR2 is YYDKDF (reference sequence). The CDR3 is made up of 17 amino acids. The CDR3 DNA sequence: TGTGCCACCAGCAGAGATTACGACAGGGGGCAAAATTCACCCCTCCACTTT. Translating it yields CATSRDYDRGQNSPLHF.

V is TRBV6-5 and J is TRBJ2-7; 8 nucleotides line up with TRBD2. Germline CDR1 is MNHEY and CDR2 is SVGAGI. This CDR3 spans 15 amino acids. J was trimmed by 4 bases and V by 2 bases; bases with no gene match: 7. The CDR3 sequence is CASSYERGSKYEQYF. In DNA, the CDR3 is TGTGCCAGCAGTTACGAGCGGGGGTCGAAGTACGAGCAGTACTTC.

The rearrangement uses TRBV11-3 and TRBJ2-5; the D gene is possibly TRBD1 (6 bases). Germline V gives CDR1 SGHNT, CDR2 YENEEA. This CDR3 is built from 14 residues. V was cut by 2 bases and J by 7 bases, with 14 bases left in between. CDR3 protein: CASSLRGRGGTQYF. CDR3 bases: TGTGCCAGCAGCTTAAGAGGGAGAGGGGGGACCCAGTACTTC.

Only a few counts were recorded for this clone. In DNA form, the CDR3 reads TGTGCCAGCAGCTGGGGACAGGGTGGCTACACCTTC. It encodes CASSWGQGGYTF. The chain employs TRBV5-6 and TRBJ1-2, with 9 bases that match TRBD1. The CDR3 has 12 amino acids. The V gene end was trimmed by 3 bases and the J gene end by 7 bases; junction bases not matched to a gene: 1. CDR1 and CDR2 from the germline V gene are SGHDT and YYEEEE.

The V and J genes are TRBV7-8 and TRBJ1-6, with a possible D match to TRBD1 (5 bases). The CDR3 covers 16 residues. Germline assignment: CDR1 SGHVS and CDR2 FQNEAQ. V shed 3 bases and J shed 1 base, with 10 bases lying between them. The CDR3 nucleotides are TGTGCCAGCAGCTTCAGGGTGGGTTCCTATAATTCACCCCTCCACTTT. It encodes CASSFRVGSYNSPLHF.

The V gene is TRBV25-1, the J gene TRBJ1-1, with TRBD1 identical over 8 bases. The V gene end was trimmed by 4 bases and the J gene end by 4 bases; junction bases not matched to a gene: 2. Looked up from germline, CDR1 is MGHDK and CDR2 is SYGVNS. The CDR3 sequence is 13 residues long. For the CDR3, the DNA is TGTGCCAGCAGTGGGACAGGGACCACTGAAGCTTTCTTT. This gives the protein CASSGTGTTEAFF.

The chain links TRBV18 to TRBJ1-1, with TRBD1 as a possible D gene (5 bases). Germline-derived CDR1 and CDR2 are KGHSH and LQKENI. Deletions cut 2 bases from V and 4 bases from J, with 14 bases between. CDR3 length equals 15 residues. The CDR3 DNA sequence: TGTGCCAGCTCACCAGAAAACAGGTTGTCCACTGAAGCTTTCTTT. Translated: CASSPENRLSTEAFF.

The chain combines TRBV28 with TRBJ2-2, with 9 bases fitting TRBD1. Germline assignment: CDR1 MDHEN and CDR2 SYDVKM. The CDR3 extends over 14 amino acids. The junction had 6 bases not matched to a gene; V was cut back by 7 bases and J by 6 bases. In DNA form, the CDR3 reads TGTGCCAGCAACCCCACAGGGGGCCCCGGGGAGCTGTTTTTT. Amino acid sequence: CASNPTGGPGELFF.

V gene TRBV6-5 combines with J gene TRBJ1-3; no reliable D call. CDR1 is MNHEY, CDR2 SVGAGI, per germline. The CDR3 runs 14 residues. V shed 7 bases and J shed 2 bases, with 12 bases lying between them. The DNA for the CDR3 is TGTGCCAGCACCTTAGGAGGTACTGGAAACACCATATATTTT. Translation: CASTLGGTGNTIYF.

The chain uses TRBV9 and TRBJ1-2; D remains unclear. Germline CDR1 is SGDLS and CDR2 is YYNGEE. The CDR3 extends over 12 amino acids. V was shortened by 3 bases and J by 7 bases, with 10 bases between the two germline ends. CDR3 in amino acids: CASSEEGSGYTF. The CDR3 DNA is TGTGCCAGCAGCGAGGAGGGTAGTGGCTACACCTTC.